This T cell receptor beta chain was recovered during a study of T-cell memory formation after mild COVID-19. Study summary: In these data, TCR clusters were largely donor specific.

TCRdb reprocessed the 5' RACE reads with MiXCR, giving one entry per CDR3 protein. The sample carries fewer than 150,000 distinct CDR3 sequences, about 6% recorded once. V was pared by 4 bases and J by 1 base, with 4 bases of the junction left unmatched. The CDR3 has 15 amino acids. From germline, CDR1 is SGHTA and CDR2 FQGNSA. For this clonotype: Its antigen is as yet unknown.

General study findings and limits: Contracting clones localized mainly to CM and EM when CD4+ and mainly to EMRA when CD8+. The study found balanced CD4/CD8 in clones contracting day 15 to 85 and a CD4+ lean in later expanders.

The receptor was isolated from an adult woman who had mild COVID-19 (a few samples of this study predate the infection). Cell type and time point are not known. The chain carries TRBV7-2 and TRBJ2-7; TRBD2 agrees at 10 bases. The specimen sequenced was PBMCs or a T cell subset sorted from them (not recorded which). In nucleotides, the CDR3 is TGTGCCAGCAGCTCAACTAGCGGGACATCCTACGAGCAGTACTTC. It codes for CASSSTSGTSYEQYF.